The 14 T cell receptor beta chains listed next were all sequenced from one sample in a study of cytomegalovirus exposure and HLA in healthy donors. PCR primers comprised 60 Vbeta and 13 Jbeta primers. Generated by immunoSEQ multiplex PCR, the TCRdb table keeps only in-frame clones and is missing some. The table includes fewer than 200,000 clones, approximately 80% detected once. Sequencing input: PBMCs. Receptors originate from a young man in good health and CMV-seronegative.

This clone was counted a few times. V gene TRBV11-2 combines with J gene TRBJ2-7; TRBD1 aligns across 9 bases. The J segment lost 1 base and the V segment lost 1 base, leaving 5 bases of the junction unmatched. The CDR3 length is 16 residues. Per germline, CDR1 SGHAT and CDR2 FQNNGV. The DNA of the CDR3 is TGTGCCAGCAGCTTAGTAGGCGGACAGGGGTCCTACGAGCAGTACTTC. Protein product: CASSLVGGQGSYEQYF.

The chain employs TRBV28 and TRBJ1-2; 11 positions agree with TRBD1. The CDR3 totals 13 residues. V lost 3 bases and J lost 7; bases outside the gene matches: 1. In germline, CDR1 is MDHEN, CDR2 SYDVKM. CDR3 sequence (DNA): TGTGCCAGCAGTTTCGGGACAGGGGGTGGCTACACCTTC. Its translation: CASSFGTGGGYTF.

V usage is TRBV27 and J usage is TRBJ2-1; 10 nucleotides align to TRBD2. Germline CDR1 and CDR2: MNHEY and SMNVEV (reference sequence). The ends lost 6 bases at V and 3 bases at J; junction bases unmatched: 11. The CDR3 runs to 17 residues. The CDR3: CASSKPPGLANYNEQFF. CDR3 nucleotides: TGTGCCAGCAGCAAGCCCCCGGGACTAGCGAACTACAATGAGCAGTTCTTC.

The genes are TRBV6-5 and TRBJ1-1, with a possible D match to TRBD1 (5 bases). The germline V gene has CDR1 MNHEY and CDR2 SVGAGI. This CDR3 contains 14 residues. V was pared by 6 bases and J by 2 bases, with 13 bases between. The chain's CDR3 is CASSLWQGNTEAFF. In DNA form, the CDR3 reads TGTGCCAGCAGCCTCTGGCAGGGAAACACTGAAGCTTTCTTT.

The rearrangement joins TRBV19 to TRBJ2-2, with 8 bases aligning to TRBD2. V shed 6 bases and J 5 bases; nucleotides not matched to a gene: 11. CDR1 is LNHDA, CDR2 SQIVND, per germline (reference sequence). The CDR3 loop spans 16 amino acids. The CDR3 protein is CASRSAGGWGTGELFF. The CDR3 nucleotides read TGTGCCAGTAGATCGGCGGGGGGCTGGGGGACCGGGGAGCTGTTTTTT.

The CDR3, as DNA: TGTGCCAGCAGCGTAGACCCTAGCGGGGGGGCCAAGGAGACCCAGTACTTC. Translation: CASSVDPSGGAKETQYF. This chain links TRBV9 with TRBJ2-5; 12 nucleotides align to TRBD2. Germline V gene data show CDR1 as SGDLS and CDR2 as YYNGEE. This CDR3 is built from 17 residues. V gave up 0 bases and J gave up 5 bases; unmatched junction bases: 8.

The rearrangement joins TRBV7-8 to TRBJ1-5; D not certain. This CDR3 is 12 amino acids long. CDR1 SGHVS and CDR2 FQNEAQ come from the germline V gene. In DNA form, the CDR3 reads TGTGCAGCGGGAGAGGTGAATCAGCCCCAGCATTTT. This sequence encodes CAAGEVNQPQHF.

The V and J genes are TRBV5-1 and TRBJ2-3; 11 positions agree with TRBD2. Germline CDR1 and CDR2: SGHRS and YFSETQ. After removal of 3 bases from V and 1 base from J, the junction contained 10 bases not matched to a gene. The CDR3 sequence is 18 residues long. CDR3: CASSSGLAGGRGTDTQYF. DNA of the CDR3: TGCGCCAGCAGCTCCGGCCTAGCGGGGGGCCGAGGCACAGATACGCAGTATTTT.

The chain is built from TRBV7-3 and TRBJ2-1; 14 bases match TRBD2. Trimming removed 5 bases from V and 10 bases from J; junction bases left unmatched: 13. Germline V gene data show CDR1 as SGHTA and CDR2 as FQGTGA. CDR3 size: 17 residues. CDR3 sequence reads: CASSPRRGLAGEQEQFF. The CDR3 region has the DNA TGTGCCAGCAGCCCCCGAAGGGGACTAGCGGGAGAACAAGAGCAGTTCTTC.

Only a few counts were recorded for this clone. This chain links TRBV27 with TRBJ1-2; TRBD1 agrees at 7 bases. The CDR3 extends over 12 amino acids. Germline CDR1 reads MNHEY; CDR2 reads SMNVEV (reference sequence). Losses at the gene ends were 5 bases for V and 8 bases for J; bases not matched to a gene: 5. The CDR3 DNA sequence: TGTGCCAGCAGTGACTACAGGGGCGGCTACACCTTC. Amino acids: CASSDYRGGYTF.

This clone showed up just a few times. The CDR3 DNA reads TGCGCCAGCAGCCAAGGGTTAGCGGGGAATGTCAATGAGCAGTTCTTC. This translates into CASSQGLAGNVNEQFF. The chain combines TRBV4-3 with TRBJ2-1; TRBD2 agrees at 8 bases. Germline values: CDR1 LGHNA, CDR2 YSLEER. The CDR3 contains 16 residues. Germline trimming cut 1 base from V and 6 bases from J; bases unmatched to any gene: 8.

The chain has TRBV7-9 and TRBJ2-5; the D gene is possibly TRBD2 (5 bases). The length of the CDR3 is 11 residues. Trimming stripped 5 bases from V and 5 bases from J, with 6 bases between. The germline V gene has CDR1 SEHNR and CDR2 FQNEAQ (reference sequence). Here the CDR3 reads CASSRGETQYF. The CDR3 nucleotides are TGTGCCAGCAGCCGCGGGGAGACCCAGTACTTC.

The V call is TRBV27, the J call TRBJ1-5, with D unclear. Per germline, CDR1 MNHEY and CDR2 SMNVEV (reference sequence). V was trimmed by 2 bases and J by 3 bases, leaving 8 bases between them. CDR3 size: 14 residues. The CDR3 loop is CASSLSTVNQPQHF. The CDR3 DNA follows: TGTGCCAGCAGTTTAAGTACGGTCAATCAGCCCCAGCATTTT.

The V gene is TRBV9, the J gene TRBJ2-3; D may be TRBD2 (6 bases). CDR3 length equals 15 residues. CDR1 SGDLS and CDR2 YYNGEE come from the germline V gene. Trimming removed 0 bases at V and 6 bases at J, with 14 bases between. The CDR3 DNA follows: TGTGCCAGCAGCGTAGCGGGAGCGTGGGGGGATACGCAGTATTTT. Protein: CASSVAGAWGDTQYF.